This TCR beta chain originates from a study of blood T cell repertoires in COVID-19. Overall study context: Donors in the United States, Italy and Spain gave samples during acute or convalescent COVID-19.

The CDR3 is made up of 13 amino acids. Losses at the gene ends were 6 bases for V and 10 bases for J; bases not matched to a gene: 5. Here immunoSEQ multiplex PCR was the method, and the copy in TCRdb shows in-frame clones only, minus some. This sample has some 300,000 clones, with around 91% found just once. The receptor was derived from a woman aged 40 to 49 who had recovered from COVID-19. This chain connects TRBV12-3 or TRBV12-4 to TRBJ1-6; 8 nucleotides match TRBD1. The sample taken for sequencing was PBMCs or T cells enriched from blood (not recorded which). The CDR3 reads CASRAGGESPLHF. The CDR3 nucleotides are TGTGCCAGCAGGGCAGGGGGCGAATCACCCCTCCACTTT.